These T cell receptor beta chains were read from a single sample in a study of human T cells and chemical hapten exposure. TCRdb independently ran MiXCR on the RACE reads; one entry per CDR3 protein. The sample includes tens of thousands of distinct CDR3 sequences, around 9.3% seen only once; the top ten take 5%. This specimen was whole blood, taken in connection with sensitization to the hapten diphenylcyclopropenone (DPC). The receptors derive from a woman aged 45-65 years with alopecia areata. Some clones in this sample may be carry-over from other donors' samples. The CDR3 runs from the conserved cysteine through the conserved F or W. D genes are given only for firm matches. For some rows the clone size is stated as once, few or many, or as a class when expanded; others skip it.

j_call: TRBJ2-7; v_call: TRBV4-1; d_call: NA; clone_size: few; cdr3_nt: TGCGCCAGCAGCCAAGTTATACAGGTCTCCGAGCAGTACTTC; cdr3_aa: CASSQVIQVSEQYF
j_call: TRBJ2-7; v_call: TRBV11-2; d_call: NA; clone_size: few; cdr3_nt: TGTGCCAGCAGCTTAGTTCCCGGGACACCATACTCTTTCTCCTACGAGCAGTACTTC; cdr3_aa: CASSLVPGTPYSFSYEQYF
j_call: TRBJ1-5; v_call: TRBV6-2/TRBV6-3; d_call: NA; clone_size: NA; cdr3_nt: TGTGCCAGCAGTTACGGGGGAAGCAATCAGCCCCAGCATTTT; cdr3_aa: CASSYGGSNQPQHF
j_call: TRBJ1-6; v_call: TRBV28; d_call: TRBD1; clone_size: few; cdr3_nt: TGTGCCAGCAGGGCCCGGGACAGGCGGCTCTTT; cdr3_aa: CASRARDRRLF
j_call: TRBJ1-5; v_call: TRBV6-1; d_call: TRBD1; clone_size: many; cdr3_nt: TGTGCCAGCAGTGTTCCGGGACAGGGGGTAAGCAATCAGCCCCAGCATTTT; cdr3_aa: CASSVPGQGVSNQPQHF
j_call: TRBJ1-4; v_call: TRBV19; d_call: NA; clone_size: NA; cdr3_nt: TGTGCCAGTAGTATTGGAACTAATGAAAAACTGTTTTTT; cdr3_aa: CASSIGTNEKLFF
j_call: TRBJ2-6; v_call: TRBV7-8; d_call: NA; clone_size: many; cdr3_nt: TGTGCCAGCAGCTTAGGAGGAGCAGTCGGGGCCAACGTCCTGACTTTC; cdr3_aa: CASSLGGAVGANVLTF
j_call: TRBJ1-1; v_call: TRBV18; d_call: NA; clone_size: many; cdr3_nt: TGTGCCAGCTCACAAACAGGTTCAACGAACACTGAAGCTTTCTTT; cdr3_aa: CASSQTGSTNTEAFF
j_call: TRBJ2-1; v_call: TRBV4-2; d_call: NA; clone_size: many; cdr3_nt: TGTGCCAGCAGCCAAGATTGGCTCAGAAACCAGGAGCAGTTCTTC; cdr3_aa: CASSQDWLRNQEQFF
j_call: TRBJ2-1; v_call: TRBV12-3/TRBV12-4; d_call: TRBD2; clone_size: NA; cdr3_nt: TGTGCCAGCAGTTCCGCCGGGACTAGCAGCTACAATGAGCAGTTCTTC; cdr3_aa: CASSSAGTSSYNEQFF
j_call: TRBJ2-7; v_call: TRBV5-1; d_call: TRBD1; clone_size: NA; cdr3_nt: TGCGCCAGCAGCAGCACCGGGACAGACTACGAGCAGTACTTC; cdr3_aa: CASSSTGTDYEQYF
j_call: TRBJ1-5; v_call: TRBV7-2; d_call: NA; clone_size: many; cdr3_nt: TGTGCCAGCAGCTTAGTTGCCTCAGCGAATCAGCCCCAGCATTTT; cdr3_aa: CASSLVASANQPQHF
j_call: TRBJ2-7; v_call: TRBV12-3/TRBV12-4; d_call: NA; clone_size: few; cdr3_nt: TGTGCCAGCAGTTCGTCCACCGTTTACGAGCAGTACTTC; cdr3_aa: CASSSSTVYEQYF
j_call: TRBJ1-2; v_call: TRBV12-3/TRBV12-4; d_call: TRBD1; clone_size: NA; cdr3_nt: TGTGCCAGCAGTTTGGTCTTAGGGACAGGTGATTTTGGCTACACCTTC; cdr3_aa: CASSLVLGTGDFGYTF
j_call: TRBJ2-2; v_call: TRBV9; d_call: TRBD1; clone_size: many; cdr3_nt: TGTGCCAGCAGCGCAAGGCGGGCAGGGGGCACCGGGGAGCTGTTTTTT; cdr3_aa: CASSARRAGGTGELFF
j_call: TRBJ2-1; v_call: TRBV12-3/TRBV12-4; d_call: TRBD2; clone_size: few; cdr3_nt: TGTGCCAGCAGTTTAGTATTAGCGGGATCGAGTGAGCAGTTCTTC; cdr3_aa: CASSLVLAGSSEQFF
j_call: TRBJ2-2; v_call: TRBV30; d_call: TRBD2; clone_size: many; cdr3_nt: TGTGCCTGGACTAACTCCGGGACTAGCGGGACCGGGGAGCTGTTTTTT; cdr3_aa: CAWTNSGTSGTGELFF
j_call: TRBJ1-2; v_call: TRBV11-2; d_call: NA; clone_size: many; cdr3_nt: TGTGCCAGCAGCTTAGGTCGGCGTTATGGCTACACCTTC; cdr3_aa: CASSLGRRYGYTF
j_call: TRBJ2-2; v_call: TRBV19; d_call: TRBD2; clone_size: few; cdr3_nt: TGTGCCAGTAGCCATCGGCTAGCGGCGAACACCGGGGAGCTGTTTTTT; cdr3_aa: CASSHRLAANTGELFF
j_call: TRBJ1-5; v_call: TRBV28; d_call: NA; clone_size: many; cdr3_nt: TGTGCCAGCTATGGAGGGCGCAATCAGCCCCAGCATTTT; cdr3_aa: CASYGGRNQPQHF
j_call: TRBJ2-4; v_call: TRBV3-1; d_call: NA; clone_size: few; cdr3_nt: TGTGCCAGCAGCCAAGACCTGGCAGGGGCAAACATTCAGTACTTC; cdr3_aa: CASSQDLAGANIQYF
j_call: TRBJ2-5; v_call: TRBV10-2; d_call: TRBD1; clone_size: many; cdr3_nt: TGCGCCAGCGGATCTTCCAGGGACAGAGAGTACCAAGAGACCCAGTACTTC; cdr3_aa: CASGSSRDREYQETQYF
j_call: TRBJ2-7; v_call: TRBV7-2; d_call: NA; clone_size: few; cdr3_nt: TGTGCCAGCAGCGCCCTCTCCTACGAGCAGTACTTC; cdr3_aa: CASSALSYEQYF
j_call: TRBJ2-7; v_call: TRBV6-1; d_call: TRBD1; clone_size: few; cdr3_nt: TGTGCCAGCAGGTTAGGGGACAGGTACTACGAGCAGTACTTC; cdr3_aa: CASRLGDRYYEQYF
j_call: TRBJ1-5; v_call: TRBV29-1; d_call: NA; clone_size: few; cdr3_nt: TGCAGCCCAATAAGGGAAAGTGGATCCAATCAGCCCCAGCATTTT; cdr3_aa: CSPIRESGSNQPQHF
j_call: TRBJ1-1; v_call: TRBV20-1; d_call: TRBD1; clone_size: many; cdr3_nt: TGCAGTGCTAGACCAGAAACAGGGGCTGAAGCTTTCTTT; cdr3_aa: CSARPETGAEAFF
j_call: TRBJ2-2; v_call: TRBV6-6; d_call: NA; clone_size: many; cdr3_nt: TGTGCCAGCAGTTACTCGCGGGACACCGGGGAGCTGTTTTTT; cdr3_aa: CASSYSRDTGELFF
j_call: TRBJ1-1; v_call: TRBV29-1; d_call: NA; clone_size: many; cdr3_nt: TGCAGCGTTGGACAGAACACTGAAGCTTTCTTT; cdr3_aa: CSVGQNTEAFF
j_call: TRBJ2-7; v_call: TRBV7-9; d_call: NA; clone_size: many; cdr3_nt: TGTGCCAGCAGCTTAGTAGCGGCCAGGTCCTACGAGCAGTACTTC; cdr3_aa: CASSLVAARSYEQYF
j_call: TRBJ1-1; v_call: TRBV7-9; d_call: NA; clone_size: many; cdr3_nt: TGTGCCAGCAGCTTAGGGTGGCAGGGGAAGACTGAAGCTTTCTTT; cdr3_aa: CASSLGWQGKTEAFF
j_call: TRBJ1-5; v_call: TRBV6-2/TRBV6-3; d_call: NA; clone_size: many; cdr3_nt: TGTGCCAGCAGTTACCGTCACAATCAGCCCCAGCATTTT; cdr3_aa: CASSYRHNQPQHF
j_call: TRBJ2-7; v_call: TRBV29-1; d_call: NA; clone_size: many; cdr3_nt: TGCAGCGTCAGGGTAGGGGCCGGGAACTACGAGCAGTACTTC; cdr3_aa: CSVRVGAGNYEQYF
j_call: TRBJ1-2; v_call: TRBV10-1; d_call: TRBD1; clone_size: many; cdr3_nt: TGCGCCAGCAGTGCAGGACAGGGGGATGGCTACACCTTC; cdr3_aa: CASSAGQGDGYTF
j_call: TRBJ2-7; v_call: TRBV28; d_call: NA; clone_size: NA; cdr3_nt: TGTGCCAGCAGGAGACGAAACGAGCAGTACTTC; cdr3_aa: CASRRRNEQYF
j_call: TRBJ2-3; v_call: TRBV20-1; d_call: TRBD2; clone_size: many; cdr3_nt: TGCAGTATTGCGGGAGGTTTTGGGGCCGGAGATACGCAGTATTTT; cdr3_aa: CSIAGGFGAGDTQYF
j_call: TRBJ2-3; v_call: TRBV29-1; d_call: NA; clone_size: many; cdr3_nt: TGCAGCGTTGGTTTCGGGAGTTCAGATACGCAGTATTTT; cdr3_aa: CSVGFGSSDTQYF
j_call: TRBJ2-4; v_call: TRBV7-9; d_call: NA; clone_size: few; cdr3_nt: TGTGCCAGCAGCCCTCCGATGAGTGGACAAGAAGCCAAAAACATTCAGTACTTC; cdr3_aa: CASSPPMSGQEAKNIQYF
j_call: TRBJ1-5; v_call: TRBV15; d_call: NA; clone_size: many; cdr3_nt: TGTGCCACCAGTGACGGCCTTAGCAATCAGCCCCAGCATTTT; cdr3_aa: CATSDGLSNQPQHF
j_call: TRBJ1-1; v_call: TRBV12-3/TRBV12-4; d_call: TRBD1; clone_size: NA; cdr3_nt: TGTGCCAGCAGAAGAGACAGGGCAAGAGCTTTCTTT; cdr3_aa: CASRRDRARAFF
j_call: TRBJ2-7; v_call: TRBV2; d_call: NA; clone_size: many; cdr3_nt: TGTGCCAGCAGTCGAACCCTTATCCCGACTGCGTACGAGCAGTACTTC; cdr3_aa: CASSRTLIPTAYEQYF
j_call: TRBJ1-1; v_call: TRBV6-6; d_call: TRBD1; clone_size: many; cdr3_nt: TGTGCCAGCAGTCGATACCGGGACAGATCTTTGAACACTGAAGCTTTCTTT; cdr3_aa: CASSRYRDRSLNTEAFF